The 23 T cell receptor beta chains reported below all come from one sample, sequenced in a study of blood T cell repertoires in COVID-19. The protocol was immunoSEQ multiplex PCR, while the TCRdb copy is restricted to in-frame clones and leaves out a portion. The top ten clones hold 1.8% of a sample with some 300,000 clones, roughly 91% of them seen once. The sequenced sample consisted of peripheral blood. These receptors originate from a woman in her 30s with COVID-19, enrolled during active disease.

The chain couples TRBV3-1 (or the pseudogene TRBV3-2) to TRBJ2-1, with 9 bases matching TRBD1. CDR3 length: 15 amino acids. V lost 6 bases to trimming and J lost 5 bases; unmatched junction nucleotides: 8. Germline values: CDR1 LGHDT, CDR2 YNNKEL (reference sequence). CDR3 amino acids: CASSPVGTGHNEQFF. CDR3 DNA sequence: TGTGCCAGCAGTCCCGTAGGGACAGGGCACAATGAGCAGTTCTTC.

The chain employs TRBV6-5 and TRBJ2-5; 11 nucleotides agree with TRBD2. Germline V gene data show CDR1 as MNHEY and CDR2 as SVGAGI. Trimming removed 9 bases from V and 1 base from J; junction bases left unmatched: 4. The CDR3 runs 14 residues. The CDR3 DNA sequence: TGTGCCAGTAGGACTAGCGGGTTCCAAGAGACCCAGTACTTC. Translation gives CASRTSGFQETQYF.

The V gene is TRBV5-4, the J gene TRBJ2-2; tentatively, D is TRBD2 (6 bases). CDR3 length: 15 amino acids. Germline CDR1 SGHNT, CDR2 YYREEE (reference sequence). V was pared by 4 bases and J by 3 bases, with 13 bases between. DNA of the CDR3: TGTGCCAGCAGCAACGGGGGTCGGGACACCGGGGAGCTGTTTTTT. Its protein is CASSNGGRDTGELFF.

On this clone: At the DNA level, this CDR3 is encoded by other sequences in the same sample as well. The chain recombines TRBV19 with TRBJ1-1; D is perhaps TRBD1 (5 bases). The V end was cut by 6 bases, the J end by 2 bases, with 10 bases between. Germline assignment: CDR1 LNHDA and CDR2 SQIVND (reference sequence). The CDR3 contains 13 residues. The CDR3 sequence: CASRQGSNTEAFF. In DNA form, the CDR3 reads TGTGCCAGTAGGCAGGGTTCAAACACTGAAGCTTTCTTT. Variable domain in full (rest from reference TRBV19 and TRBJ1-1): DGGITQSPKYLFRKEGQNVTLSCEQNLNHDAMYWYRQDPGQGLRLIYYSQIVNDFQKGDIAEGYSVSREKKESFPLTVTSAQKNPTAFYLCASRQGSNTEAFFGQGTRLTVV.

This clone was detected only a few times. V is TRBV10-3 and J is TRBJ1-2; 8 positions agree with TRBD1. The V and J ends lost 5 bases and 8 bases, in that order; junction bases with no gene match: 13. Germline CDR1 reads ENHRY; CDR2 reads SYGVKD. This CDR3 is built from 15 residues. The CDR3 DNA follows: TGTGCCATCAGTCCTCGACAGGGGCCCTTAGAGGGCTACACCTTC. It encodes CAISPRQGPLEGYTF.

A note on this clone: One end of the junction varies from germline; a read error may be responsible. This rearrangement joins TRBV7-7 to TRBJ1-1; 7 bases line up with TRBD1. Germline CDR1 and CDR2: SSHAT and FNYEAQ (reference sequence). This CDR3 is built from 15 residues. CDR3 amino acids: CASSQLNTGDTEAFF. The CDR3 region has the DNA TGTGCTAGCAGCCAACTAAACACAGGGGACACTGAAGCTTTCTTT.

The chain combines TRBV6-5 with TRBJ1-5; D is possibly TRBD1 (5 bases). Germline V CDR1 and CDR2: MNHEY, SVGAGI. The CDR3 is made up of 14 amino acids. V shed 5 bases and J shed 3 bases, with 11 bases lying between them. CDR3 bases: TGTGCCAGCAGTAACCGGGACTTCAATCAGCCCCAGCATTTT. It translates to CASSNRDFNQPQHF.

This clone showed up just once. CDR3 loop: CASSERGAGQFFSGNTIYF. CDR3 sequence (DNA): TGTGCCAGCAGTGAAAGGGGGGCGGGACAGTTCTTCTCTGGAAACACCATATATTTT. V is TRBV6-1 and J is TRBJ1-3, with TRBD1 matching over 7 bases. The V gene's germline CDR1 is MNHNS and CDR2 SASEGT. V was clipped by 2 bases and J by 0 bases; unmatched bases: 13. The CDR3 length is 19 residues.

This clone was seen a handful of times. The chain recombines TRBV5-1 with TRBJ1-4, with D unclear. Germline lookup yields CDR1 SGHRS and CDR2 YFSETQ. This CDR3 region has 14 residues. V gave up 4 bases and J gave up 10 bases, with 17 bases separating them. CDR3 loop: CASSRRELPGKLFF. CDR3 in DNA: TGCGCCAGCAGCCGACGGGAGTTACCCGGAAAACTGTTTTTT.

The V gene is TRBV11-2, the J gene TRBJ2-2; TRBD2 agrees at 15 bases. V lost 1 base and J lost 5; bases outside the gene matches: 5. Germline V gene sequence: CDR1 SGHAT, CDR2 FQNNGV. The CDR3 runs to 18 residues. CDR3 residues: CASSLGTSGGVKTGELFF. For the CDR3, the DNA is TGTGCCAGCAGCTTAGGGACTAGCGGGGGGGTAAAAACCGGGGAGCTGTTTTTT.

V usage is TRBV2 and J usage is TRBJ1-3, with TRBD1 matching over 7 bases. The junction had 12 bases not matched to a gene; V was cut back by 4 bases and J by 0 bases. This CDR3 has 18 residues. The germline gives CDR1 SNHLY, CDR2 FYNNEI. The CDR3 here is CASSGRAAGGSSGNTIYF. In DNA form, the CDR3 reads TGTGCCAGCAGTGGGAGGGCGGCAGGGGGAAGCTCTGGAAACACCATATATTTT. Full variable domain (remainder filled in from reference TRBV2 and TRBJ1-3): EPEVTQTPSHQVTQMGQEVILRCVPISNHLYFYWYRQILGQKVEFLVSFYNNEISEKSEIFDDQFSVERPDGSNFTLKIRSTKLEDSAMYFCASSGRAAGGSSGNTIYFGEGSWLTVV.

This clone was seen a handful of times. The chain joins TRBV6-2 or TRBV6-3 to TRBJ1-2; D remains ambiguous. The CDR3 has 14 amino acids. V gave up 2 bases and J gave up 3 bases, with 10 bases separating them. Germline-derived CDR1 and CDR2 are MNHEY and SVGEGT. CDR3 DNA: TGTGCCAGCAGTTACGGTCGGTCACACTATGGCTACACCTTC. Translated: CASSYGRSHYGYTF.

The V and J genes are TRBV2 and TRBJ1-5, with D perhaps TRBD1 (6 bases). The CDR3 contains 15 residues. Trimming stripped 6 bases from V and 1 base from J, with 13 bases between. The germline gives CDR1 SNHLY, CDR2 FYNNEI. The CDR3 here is CASSKQGVSNQPQHF. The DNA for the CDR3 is TGTGCCAGCAGCAAACAGGGTGTGAGCAATCAGCCCCAGCATTTT. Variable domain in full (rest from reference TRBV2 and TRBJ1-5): EPEVTQTPSHQVTQMGQEVILRCVPISNHLYFYWYRQILGQKVEFLVSFYNNEISEKSEIFDDQFSVERPDGSNFTLKIRSTKLEDSAMYFCASSKQGVSNQPQHFGDGTRLSIL.

The CDR3 nucleotides are TGTGCCAGCAGCGTAGAGCAGGGGCGCTATGGCTACACCTTC. It specifies CASSVEQGRYGYTF. The chain combines TRBV9 with TRBJ1-2, with D perhaps TRBD1 (6 bases). This CDR3 comprises 14 residues. Per germline, CDR1 SGDLS and CDR2 YYNGEE. The germline V and J ends were trimmed by 0 bases and 4 bases, with 10 bases remaining between them.

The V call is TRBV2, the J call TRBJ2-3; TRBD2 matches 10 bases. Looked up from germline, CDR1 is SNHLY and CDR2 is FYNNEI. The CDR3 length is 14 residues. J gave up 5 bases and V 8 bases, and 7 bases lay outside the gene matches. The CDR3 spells CASFWTSGIDTQYF. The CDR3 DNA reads TGTGCCAGCTTTTGGACTAGCGGTATAGATACGCAGTATTTT.

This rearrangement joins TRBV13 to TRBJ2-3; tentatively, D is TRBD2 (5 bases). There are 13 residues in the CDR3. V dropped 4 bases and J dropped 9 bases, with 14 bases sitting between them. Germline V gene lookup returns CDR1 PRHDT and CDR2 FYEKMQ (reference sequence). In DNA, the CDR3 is TGTGCCAGCAGCTATGCGGGCGGCGTGACGCAGTATTTT. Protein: CASSYAGGVTQYF.

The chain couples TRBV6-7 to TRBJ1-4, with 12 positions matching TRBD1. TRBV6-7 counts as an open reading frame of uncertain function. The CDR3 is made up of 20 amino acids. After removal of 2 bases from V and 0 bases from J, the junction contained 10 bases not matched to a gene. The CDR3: CASSYKGQGAMTATNEKLFF. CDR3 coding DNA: TGTGCCAGCAGTTACAAGGGACAGGGGGCGATGACTGCAACTAATGAAAAACTGTTTTTT.

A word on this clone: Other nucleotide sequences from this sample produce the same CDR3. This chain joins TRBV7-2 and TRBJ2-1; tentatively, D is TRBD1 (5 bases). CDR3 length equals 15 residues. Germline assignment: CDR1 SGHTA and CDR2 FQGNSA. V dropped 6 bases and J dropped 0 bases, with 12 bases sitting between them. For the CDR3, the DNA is TGTGCCAGCAGTCTGGGGCGCGGCTCCTACAATGAGCAGTTCTTC. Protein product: CASSLGRGSYNEQFF.

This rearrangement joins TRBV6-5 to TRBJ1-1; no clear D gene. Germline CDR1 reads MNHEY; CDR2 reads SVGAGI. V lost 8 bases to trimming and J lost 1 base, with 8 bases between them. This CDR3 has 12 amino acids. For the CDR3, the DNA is TGTGCCAGCCTAAGGAGGAACACTGAAGCTTTCTTT. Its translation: CASLRRNTEAFF.

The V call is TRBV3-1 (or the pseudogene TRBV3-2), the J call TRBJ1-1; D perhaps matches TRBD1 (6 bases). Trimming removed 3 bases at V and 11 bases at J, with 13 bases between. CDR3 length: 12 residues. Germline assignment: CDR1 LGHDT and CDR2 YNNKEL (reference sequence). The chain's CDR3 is CASSHNRVSAFF. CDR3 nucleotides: TGTGCCAGCAGCCACAACAGGGTTTCGGCTTTCTTT.

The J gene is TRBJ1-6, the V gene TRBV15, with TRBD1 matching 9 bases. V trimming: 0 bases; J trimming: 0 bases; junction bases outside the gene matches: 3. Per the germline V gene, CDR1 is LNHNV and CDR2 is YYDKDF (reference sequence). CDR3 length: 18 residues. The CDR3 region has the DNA TGTGCCACCAGCAGAGAGGGGACAGGGAGCTCCTATAATTCACCCCTCCACTTT. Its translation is CATSREGTGSSYNSPLHF.

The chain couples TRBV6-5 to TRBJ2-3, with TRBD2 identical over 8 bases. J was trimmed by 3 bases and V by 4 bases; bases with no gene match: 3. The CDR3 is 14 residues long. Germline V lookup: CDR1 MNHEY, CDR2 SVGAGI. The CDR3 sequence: CASSLGLVTDTQYF. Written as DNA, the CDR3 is TGTGCCAGCAGTTTGGGACTAGTTACAGATACGCAGTATTTT.

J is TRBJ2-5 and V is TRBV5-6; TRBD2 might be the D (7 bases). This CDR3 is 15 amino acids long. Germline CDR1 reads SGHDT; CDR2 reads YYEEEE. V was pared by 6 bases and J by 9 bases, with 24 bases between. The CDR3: CASTAWGGPNPPQYF. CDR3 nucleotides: TGTGCCAGCACCGCTTGGGGGGGCCCTAATCCCCCCCAGTACTTC. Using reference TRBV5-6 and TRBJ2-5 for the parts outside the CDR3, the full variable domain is DAGVTQSPTHLIKTRGQQVTLRCSPKSGHDTVSWYQQALGQGPQFIFQYYEEEERQRGNFPDRFSGHQFPNYSSELNVNALLLGDSALYLCASTAWGGPNPPQYFGPGTRLLVL.